This entry lists 20 T cell receptor beta chains sequenced from one sample in a study of T-cell memory formation after mild COVID-19. Via MiXCR, TCRdb re-called the 5' RACE reads, giving one row per CDR3 protein. The sample comprises 280,000 or so distinct CDR3 sequences, roughly 8.2% of which are singletons, and about 20% rests with the top ten. Sequencing was done on a sample of PBMCs or a T cell subset sorted from them (not recorded which). Receptor source: a man between 18 and 29 years old who had mild COVID-19 (a few samples of this study predate the infection). Cell type and time point are not known.

The J gene is TRBJ2-1, the V gene TRBV7-3, with TRBD2 as a possible D gene (6 bases). The CDR3 sequence is 15 residues long. The V and J ends lost 5 bases and 0 bases respectively, with 11 bases between them. The germline CDR1 and CDR2 sequences are SGHTA and FQGTGA. CDR3 sequence: CASSPETSSYNEQFF. In DNA form, the CDR3 reads TGTGCCAGCAGCCCTGAGACTAGCTCCTACAATGAGCAGTTCTTC.

In its sample, this clonotype was seen a few times. The V call is TRBV5-6, the J call TRBJ1-1; 9 nucleotides match TRBD1. There are 15 residues in the CDR3. J was trimmed by 0 bases and V by 2 bases; bases with no gene match: 2. The germline CDR1 and CDR2 sequences are SGHDT and YYEEEE. The CDR3 loop is CASSFWTGVNTEAFF. DNA for the CDR3: TGTGCCAGCAGCTTTTGGACAGGGGTGAACACTGAAGCTTTCTTT.

In this sample, this clonotype turned up many times. Here the CDR3 DNA reads TGCGCCAGCAGCCAAGTTAGCGAGGGCACAGATACGCAGTATTTT. This gives the protein CASSQVSEGTDTQYF. V and J are TRBV4-1 and TRBJ2-3, with a possible D match to TRBD2 (5 bases). CDR1 and CDR2 (germline): MGHRA, YSYEKL. There are 15 residues in the CDR3. The V end was cut by 1 base, the J end by 1 base, with 9 bases between.

This clonotype was seen only once. The V call is TRBV5-1, the J call TRBJ1-2, with D hard to call. The ends were cut back, 2 bases at V and 8 bases at J, with 16 bases in the middle. Germline CDR1 SGHRS, CDR2 YFSETQ. CDR3 size: 14 residues. The chain's CDR3 is CASSFAVATRGYTF. The CDR3 DNA reads TGCGCCAGCAGCTTTGCCGTCGCCACCAGAGGCTACACCTTC.

This clonotype appeared a few times. The chain joins TRBV27 to TRBJ1-1; unclear D gene. This CDR3 comprises 13 residues. Germline CDR1 and CDR2: MNHEY and SMNVEV (reference sequence). The V and J ends lost 11 bases and 4 bases respectively, with 17 bases between them. DNA of the CDR3: TGTGCCTGCTCCATTGGGGTGTCCACTGAAGCTTTCTTT. Its translation: CACSIGVSTEAFF.

This clonotype came up many times. This chain connects TRBV12-3 or TRBV12-4 to TRBJ2-7; the D gene is possibly TRBD1 (5 bases). Trimming left V 8 bases short and J 7 bases short, with 18 bases between. The CDR3 loop spans 13 amino acids. The chain's CDR3 is CASASRRVGEQYV. The DNA of the CDR3 is TGTGCCAGCGCCTCGCGCAGGGTGGGTGAGCAGTACGTC.

This clonotype was counted a few times. V is TRBV9 and J is TRBJ2-5; possible D gene TRBD2, 5 bases. The germline gives CDR1 SGDLS, CDR2 YYNGEE. Trimming pared 4 bases from V and 4 bases from J, leaving 17 bases between. The CDR3 is made up of 15 amino acids. DNA of the CDR3: TGTGCCAGCAGCTTACAAGGGTTCCGGGGAGAGACCCAGTACTTC. Amino acids: CASSLQGFRGETQYF.

The chain combines TRBV9 with TRBJ2-3; D gene unclear. CDR1 and CDR2 (germline): SGDLS, YYNGEE. This CDR3 spans 14 amino acids. Trimming left V 10 bases short and J 3 bases short, with 18 bases between. In DNA, the CDR3 is TGTGCCTCGAGTGTGGGATTTATTACAGATACGCAGTATTTT. Translating gives CASSVGFITDTQYF.

This clonotype showed up many times. The V and J genes are TRBV5-1 and TRBJ2-5; 12 bases map to TRBD1. The CDR3 runs 16 residues. Germline CDR1 and CDR2: SGHRS and YFSETQ. J lost 7 bases, V lost 3 bases, and 10 bases had no gene match. The CDR3 sequence: CASSWDPGQGAGTQYF. CDR3 bases: TGCGCCAGCAGCTGGGATCCGGGACAGGGGGCTGGGACCCAGTACTTC.

This sequence joins TRBV4-2 and TRBJ2-1; possible D gene TRBD1, 5 bases. The CDR3 is 14 amino acids. V gave up 5 bases and J gave up 8 bases, with 16 bases separating them. Germline loops: CDR1 LGHNA, CDR2 YNFKEQ. This chain's CDR3 is CASSVQAGKDEQFF. The CDR3 DNA sequence: TGTGCCAGCAGCGTCCAAGCAGGGAAGGATGAGCAGTTCTTC.

This clonotype occurred a few times. V gene TRBV7-9 combines with J gene TRBJ2-2; D might be TRBD1 (5 bases). This CDR3 is 13 amino acids long. The V end was cut by 10 bases, the J end by 0 bases, with 9 bases between. CDR1 is SEHNR, CDR2 FQNEAQ, per germline (reference sequence). CDR3 loop: CAIGAANTGELFF. The DNA for the CDR3 is TGTGCCATAGGGGCAGCGAACACCGGGGAGCTGTTTTTT.

This clonotype showed up just a few times. The chain uses TRBV3-1 and TRBJ2-7; the D gene is possibly TRBD2 (6 bases). In germline, CDR1 is LGHDT, CDR2 YNNKEL (reference sequence). The germline V and J ends were trimmed by 1 base and 1 base, with 14 bases remaining between them. The CDR3 runs 16 residues. DNA of the CDR3: TGTGCCAGCAGCCAAGGCTTCGCGGGAAGATCCTACGAGCAGTACGTC. Translated: CASSQGFAGRSYEQYV.

The chain uses TRBV18 and TRBJ1-6; the match to TRBD1 covers 11 bases. The CDR3 spans 16 residues. The V and J ends lost 4 bases and 5 bases, in that order; junction bases with no gene match: 4. From germline, CDR1 is KGHSH and CDR2 LQKENI. The CDR3 nucleotides read TGTGCCAGCTCACTCCGGGACAGGGGGAATAATTCACCCCTCCACTTT. It is translated as CASSLRDRGNNSPLHF.

In its sample, this clonotype was seen a few times. The chain couples TRBV4-3 to TRBJ2-5; D not resolved. This CDR3 has 16 amino acids. The V end was cut by 0 bases, the J end by 9 bases, with 20 bases between. The germline V gene encodes CDR1 LGHNA and CDR2 YSLEER. CDR3 sequence: CASSQDLDPTMGSQYF. CDR3 coding DNA: TGCGCCAGCAGCCAAGACCTAGACCCAACAATGGGGTCCCAGTACTTC.

The chain has TRBV7-6 and TRBJ2-1, with 8 nucleotides matching TRBD2. Trimming at V came to 5 bases and at J to 0 bases, leaving 6 bases not matched to a gene. The CDR3 has 16 residues. Germline loops: CDR1 SGHVS, CDR2 FNYEAQ. CDR3 in amino acids: CASSELAASSYNEQFF. CDR3 DNA: TGTGCCAGCAGCGAACTAGCGGCCAGCTCCTACAATGAGCAGTTCTTC.

The CDR3 loop reads CASSSLDNYEQYF. The CDR3 region has the DNA TGTGCCAGCAGTTCCTTGGACAACTACGAGCAGTACTTC. The chain combines TRBV25-1 with TRBJ2-7; possibly TRBD1 for D (5 bases). The CDR3 covers 13 residues. Per germline, CDR1 MGHDK and CDR2 SYGVNS. Deletions cut 5 bases from V and 3 bases from J, with 11 bases between.

This clonotype was seen a handful of times. The genes are TRBV20-1 and TRBJ1-4, with a possible D match to TRBD1 (6 bases). CDR1 DFQATT and CDR2 SNEGSKA come from the germline V gene (reference sequence). CDR3 size: 14 residues. V was pared by 1 base and J by 7 bases, with 13 bases between. The CDR3 DNA reads TGCAGTGCTAGAGTCCCAGGGGTACGTGAAAAACTGTTTTTT. Protein product: CSARVPGVREKLFF.

This clonotype was counted many times. This chain uses TRBV29-1 with TRBJ2-2; D is unresolved. Trimming stripped 6 bases from V and 6 bases from J, with 8 bases between. CDR3 length equals 11 residues. Germline-derived CDR1 and CDR2 are SQVTM and ANQGSEA. The CDR3 reads CSVVNAGELFF. DNA for the CDR3: TGCAGCGTCGTAAACGCCGGGGAGCTGTTTTTT.

This clonotype showed up many times. The chain uses TRBV5-4 and TRBJ2-3; tentatively, D is TRBD2 (7 bases). CDR1 is SGHNT, CDR2 YYREEE, per germline (reference sequence). Trimming shortened V by 4 bases and J by 2 bases, and 17 bases separated the two germline ends. The CDR3 contains 16 residues. The CDR3 region is CASSPLRGRNTDTQYF. The CDR3 DNA reads as TGTGCCAGCAGCCCCCTGCGGGGGCGCAACACAGATACGCAGTATTTT.

V and J are TRBV5-1 and TRBJ1-1; tentative D call: TRBD1 (5 bases). The length of the CDR3 is 12 residues. Germline CDR1 and CDR2: SGHRS and YFSETQ. V lost 6 bases, J lost 1 base, and 7 bases lay in between. This chain's CDR3 is CASTGQNTEAFF. CDR3 DNA: TGCGCCAGCACAGGACAGAACACTGAAGCTTTCTTT.